Given below is one TCR beta chain in context. The sample comes from a study of CD8 T cells in Susac syndrome. Trimming removed 5 bases from V and 7 bases from J, with 14 bases in between. The CDR3 totals 14 residues. CDR1 is LNHDA and CDR2 is SQIVND in the germline V gene (reference sequence). Reverse transcription of roughly 0.45 to 1 ug RNA was performed with random hexamers. MiXCR was run by TCRdb on the immunoSEQ multiplex PCR reads, yielding one entry per CDR3 protein. The sample includes about 110,000 distinct CDR3 sequences, approximately 94% seen only once; the top ten take approximately 0.41%.

The rearrangement joins TRBV19 to TRBJ2-2, with D tentatively TRBD1 or TRBD2 (5 bases each). The specimen sequenced was CD8+ T cells from PBMCs. The clonotype originates from a human donor with Susac syndrome. CDR3: CASSEWGYGGELFF. CDR3 DNA: TGTGCCAGTAGTGAGTGGGGGTACGGCGGGGAGCTGTTTTTT.